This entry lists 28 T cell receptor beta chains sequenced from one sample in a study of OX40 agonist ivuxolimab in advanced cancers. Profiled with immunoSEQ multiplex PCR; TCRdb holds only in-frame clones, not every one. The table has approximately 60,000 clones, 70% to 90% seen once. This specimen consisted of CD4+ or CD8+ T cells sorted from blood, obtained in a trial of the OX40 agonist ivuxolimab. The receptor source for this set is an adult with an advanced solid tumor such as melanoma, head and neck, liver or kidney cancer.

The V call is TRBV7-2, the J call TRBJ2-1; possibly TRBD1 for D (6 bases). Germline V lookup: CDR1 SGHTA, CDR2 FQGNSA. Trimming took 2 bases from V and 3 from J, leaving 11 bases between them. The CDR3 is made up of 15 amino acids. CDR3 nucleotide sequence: TGTGCCAGCAGCTTACAGAGGGGGAGCTACAATGAGCAGTTCTTC. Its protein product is CASSLQRGSYNEQFF.

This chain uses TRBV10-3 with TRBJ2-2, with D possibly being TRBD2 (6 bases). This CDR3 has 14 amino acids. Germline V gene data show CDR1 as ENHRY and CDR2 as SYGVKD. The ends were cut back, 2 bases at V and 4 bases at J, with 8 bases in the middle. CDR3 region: CAISEGGFTGELFF. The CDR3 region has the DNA TGTGCCATCAGTGAGGGGGGGTTCACCGGGGAGCTGTTTTTT.

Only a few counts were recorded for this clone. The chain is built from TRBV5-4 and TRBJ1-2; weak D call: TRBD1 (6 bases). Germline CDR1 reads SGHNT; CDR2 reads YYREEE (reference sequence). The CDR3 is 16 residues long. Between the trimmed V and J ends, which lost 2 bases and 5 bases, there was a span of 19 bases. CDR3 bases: TGTGCCAGCAGCTTACCGAACGCAGGGGAGGGGTATGGCTACACCTTC. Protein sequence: CASSLPNAGEGYGYTF. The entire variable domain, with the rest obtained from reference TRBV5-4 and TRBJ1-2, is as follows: ETGVTQSPTHLIKTRGQQVTLRCSSQSGHNTVSWYQQALGQGPQFIFQYYREEENGRGNFPPRFSGLQFPNYSSELNVNALELDDSALYLCASSLPNAGEGYGYTFGSGTRLTVV.

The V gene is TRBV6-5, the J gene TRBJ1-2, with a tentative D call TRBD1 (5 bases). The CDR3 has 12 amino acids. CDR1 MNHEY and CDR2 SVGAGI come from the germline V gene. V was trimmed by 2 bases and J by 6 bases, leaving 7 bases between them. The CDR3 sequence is CASSYGDDGYTF. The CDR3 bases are TGTGCCAGCAGTTACGGGGACGATGGCTACACCTTC.

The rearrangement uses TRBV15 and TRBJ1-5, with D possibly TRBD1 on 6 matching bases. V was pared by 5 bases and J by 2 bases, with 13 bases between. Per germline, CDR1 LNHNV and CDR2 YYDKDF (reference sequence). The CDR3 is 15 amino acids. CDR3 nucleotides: TGTGCCACCAGCGATCAACAGGGTCGCAATCAGCCCCAGCATTTT. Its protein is CATSDQQGRNQPQHF.

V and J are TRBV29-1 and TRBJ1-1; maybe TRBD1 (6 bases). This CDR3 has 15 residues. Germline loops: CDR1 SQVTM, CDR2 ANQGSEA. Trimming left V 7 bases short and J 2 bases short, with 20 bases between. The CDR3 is CSAGGGEGYNTEAFF. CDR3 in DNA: TGCAGCGCCGGAGGGGGAGAAGGATATAACACTGAAGCTTTCTTT.

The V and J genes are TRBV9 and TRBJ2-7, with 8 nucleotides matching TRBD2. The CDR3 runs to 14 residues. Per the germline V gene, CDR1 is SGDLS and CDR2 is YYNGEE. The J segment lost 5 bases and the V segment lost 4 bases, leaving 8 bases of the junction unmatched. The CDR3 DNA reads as TGTGCCAGCAGCCCCCCTGGGACTAGACACGAGCAGTACTTC. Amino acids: CASSPPGTRHEQYF.

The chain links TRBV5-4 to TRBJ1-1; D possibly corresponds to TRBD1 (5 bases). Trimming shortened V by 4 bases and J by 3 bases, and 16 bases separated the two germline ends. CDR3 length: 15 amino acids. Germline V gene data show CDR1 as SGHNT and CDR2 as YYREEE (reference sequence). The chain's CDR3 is CASSPEGGEYTEAFF. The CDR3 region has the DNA TGTGCCAGCAGCCCTGAGGGAGGGGAATACACTGAAGCTTTCTTT. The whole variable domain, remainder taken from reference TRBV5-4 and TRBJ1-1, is ETGVTQSPTHLIKTRGQQVTLRCSSQSGHNTVSWYQQALGQGPQFIFQYYREEENGRGNFPPRFSGLQFPNYSSELNVNALELDDSALYLCASSPEGGEYTEAFFGQGTRLTVV.

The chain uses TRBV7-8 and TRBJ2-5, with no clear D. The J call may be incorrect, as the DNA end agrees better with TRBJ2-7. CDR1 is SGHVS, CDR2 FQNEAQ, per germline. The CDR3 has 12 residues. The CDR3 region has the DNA TGTGCCAGCAGCCGAAACAACTACGAGCAGTACTTC. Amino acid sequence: CASSRNNYEQYF.

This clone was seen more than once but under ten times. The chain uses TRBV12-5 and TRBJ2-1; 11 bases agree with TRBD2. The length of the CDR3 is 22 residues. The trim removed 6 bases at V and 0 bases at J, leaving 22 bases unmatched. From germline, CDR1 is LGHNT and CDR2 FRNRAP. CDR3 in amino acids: CASGRVPGLAVIRMSSYNEQFF. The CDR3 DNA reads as TGTGCTAGTGGCAGAGTGCCGGGACTAGCGGTTATTCGTATGAGCTCCTACAATGAGCAGTTCTTC.

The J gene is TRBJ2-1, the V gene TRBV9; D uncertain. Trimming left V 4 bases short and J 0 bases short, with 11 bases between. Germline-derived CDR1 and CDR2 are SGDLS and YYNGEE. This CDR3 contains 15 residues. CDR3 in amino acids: CASSQDWSSYNEQFF. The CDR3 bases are TGTGCCAGCAGCCAAGACTGGAGCTCCTACAATGAGCAGTTCTTC.

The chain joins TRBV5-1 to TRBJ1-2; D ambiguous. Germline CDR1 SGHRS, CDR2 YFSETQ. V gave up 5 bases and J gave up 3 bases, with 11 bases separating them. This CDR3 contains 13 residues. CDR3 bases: TGCGCCAGCAGAACGGCTACCGACTATGGCTACACCTTC. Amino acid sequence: CASRTATDYGYTF.

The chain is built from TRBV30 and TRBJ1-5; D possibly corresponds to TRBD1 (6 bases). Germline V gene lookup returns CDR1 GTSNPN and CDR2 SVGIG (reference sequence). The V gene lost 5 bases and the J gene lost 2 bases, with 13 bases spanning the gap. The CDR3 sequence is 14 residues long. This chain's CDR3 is CAWGPSGGNQPQHF. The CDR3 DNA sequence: TGTGCCTGGGGACCCTCAGGGGGCAATCAGCCCCAGCATTTT.

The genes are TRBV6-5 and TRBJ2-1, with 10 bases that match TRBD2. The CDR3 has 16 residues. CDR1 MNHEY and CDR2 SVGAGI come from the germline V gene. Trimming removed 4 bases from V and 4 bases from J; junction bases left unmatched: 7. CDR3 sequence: CASSSWTSGAYNEQFF. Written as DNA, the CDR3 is TGTGCCAGCAGTTCCTGGACTAGCGGAGCGTACAATGAGCAGTTCTTC.

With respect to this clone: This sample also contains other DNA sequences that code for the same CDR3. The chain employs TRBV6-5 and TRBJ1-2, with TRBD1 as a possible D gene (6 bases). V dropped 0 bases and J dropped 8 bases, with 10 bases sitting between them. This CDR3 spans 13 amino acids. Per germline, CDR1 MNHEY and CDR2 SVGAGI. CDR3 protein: CASSYSTGRGYTF. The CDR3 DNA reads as TGTGCCAGCAGTTACTCAACAGGGAGGGGCTACACCTTC.

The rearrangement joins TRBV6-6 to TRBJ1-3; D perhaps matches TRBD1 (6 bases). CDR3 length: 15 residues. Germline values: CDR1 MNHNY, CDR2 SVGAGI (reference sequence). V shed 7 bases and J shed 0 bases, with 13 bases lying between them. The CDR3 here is CASIRGTGSGNTIYF. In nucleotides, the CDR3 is TGTGCCAGCATTAGGGGGACGGGCTCTGGAAACACCATATATTTT.

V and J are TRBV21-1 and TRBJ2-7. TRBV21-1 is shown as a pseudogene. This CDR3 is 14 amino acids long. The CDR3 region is CASSKEGGPYEQYF. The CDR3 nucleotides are TGTGCCAGCAGCAAAGAAGGGGGGCCCTACGAGCAGTACTTC.

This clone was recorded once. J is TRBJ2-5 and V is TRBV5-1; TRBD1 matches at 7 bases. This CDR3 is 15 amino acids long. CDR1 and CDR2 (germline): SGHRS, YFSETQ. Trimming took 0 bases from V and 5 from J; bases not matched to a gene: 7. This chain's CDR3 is CASSLGPGQVETQYF. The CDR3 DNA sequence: TGCGCCAGCAGCTTGGGTCCAGGACAGGTCGAGACCCAGTACTTC.

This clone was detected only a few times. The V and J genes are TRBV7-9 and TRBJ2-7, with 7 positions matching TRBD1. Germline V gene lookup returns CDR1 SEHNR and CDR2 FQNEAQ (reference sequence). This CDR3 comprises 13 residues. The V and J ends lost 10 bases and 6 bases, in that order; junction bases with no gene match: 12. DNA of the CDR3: TGTGCCACCTCCGACAGGGCAGGTAGCGAGCAGTACTTC. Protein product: CATSDRAGSEQYF.

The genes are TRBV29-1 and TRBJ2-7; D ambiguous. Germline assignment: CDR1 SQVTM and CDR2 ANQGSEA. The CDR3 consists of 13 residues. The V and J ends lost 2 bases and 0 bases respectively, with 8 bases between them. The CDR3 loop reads CSVELGSSYEQYF. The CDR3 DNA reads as TGCAGCGTTGAATTGGGCAGCTCCTACGAGCAGTACTTC.

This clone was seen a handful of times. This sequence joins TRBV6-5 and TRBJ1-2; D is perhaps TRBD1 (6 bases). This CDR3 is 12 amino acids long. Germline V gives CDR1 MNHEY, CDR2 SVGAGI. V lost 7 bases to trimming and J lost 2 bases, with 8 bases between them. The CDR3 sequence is CASTTGNYGYTF. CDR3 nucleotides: TGTGCCAGCACTACAGGGAACTATGGCTACACCTTC.

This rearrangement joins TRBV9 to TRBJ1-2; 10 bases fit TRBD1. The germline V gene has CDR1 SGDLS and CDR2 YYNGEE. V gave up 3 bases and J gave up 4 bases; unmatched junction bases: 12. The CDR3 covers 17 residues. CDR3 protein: CASSDPSRQGAPYGYTF. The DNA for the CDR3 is TGTGCCAGCAGCGATCCGAGTCGACAGGGGGCGCCCTATGGCTACACCTTC.

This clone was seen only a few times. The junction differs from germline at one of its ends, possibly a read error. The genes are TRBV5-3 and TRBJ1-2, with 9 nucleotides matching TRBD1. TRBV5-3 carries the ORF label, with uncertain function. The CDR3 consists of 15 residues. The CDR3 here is CASSLRGQGNYGYTF. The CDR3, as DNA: TGTGCCAGCAGCTTGAGGGGACAGGGAAACTATGGCTACACCTTC.

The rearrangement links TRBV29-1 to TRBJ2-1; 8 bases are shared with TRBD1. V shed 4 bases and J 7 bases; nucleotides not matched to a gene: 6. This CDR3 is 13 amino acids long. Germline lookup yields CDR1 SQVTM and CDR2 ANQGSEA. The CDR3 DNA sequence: TGCAGCGTTGCGACAGGGGATAGTAATGAGCAGTTCTTC. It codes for CSVATGDSNEQFF.

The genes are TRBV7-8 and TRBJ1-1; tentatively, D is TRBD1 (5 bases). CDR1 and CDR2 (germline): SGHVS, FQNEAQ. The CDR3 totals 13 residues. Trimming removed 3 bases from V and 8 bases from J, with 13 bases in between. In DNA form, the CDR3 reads TGTGCCAGCAGCTTCGGCGCTGGGGGGGAAGCTTTCTTT. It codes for CASSFGAGGEAFF.

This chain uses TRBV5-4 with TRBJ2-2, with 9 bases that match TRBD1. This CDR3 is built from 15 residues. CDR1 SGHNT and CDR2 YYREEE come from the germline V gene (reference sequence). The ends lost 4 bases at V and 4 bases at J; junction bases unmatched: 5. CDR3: CASSIRDRATGELFF. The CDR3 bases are TGTGCCAGCAGCATCCGGGACAGGGCCACCGGGGAGCTGTTTTTT.

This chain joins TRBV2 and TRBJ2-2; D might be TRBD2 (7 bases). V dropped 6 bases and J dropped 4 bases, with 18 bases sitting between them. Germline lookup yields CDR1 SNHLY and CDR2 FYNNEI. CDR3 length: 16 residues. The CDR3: CASRGGGPGGTGELFF. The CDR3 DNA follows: TGTGCCAGCAGGGGAGGGGGACCCGGCGGCACCGGGGAGCTGTTTTTT.

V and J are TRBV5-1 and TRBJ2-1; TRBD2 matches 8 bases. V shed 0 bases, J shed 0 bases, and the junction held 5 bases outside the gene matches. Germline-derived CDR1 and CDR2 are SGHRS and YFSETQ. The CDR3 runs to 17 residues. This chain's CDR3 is CASSLDLAGGSYNEQFF. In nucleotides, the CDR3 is TGCGCCAGCAGCTTGGACTTGGCGGGGGGCTCCTACAATGAGCAGTTCTTC. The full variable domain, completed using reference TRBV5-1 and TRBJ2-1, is KAGVTQTPRYLIKTRGQQVTLSCSPISGHRSVSWYQQTPGQGLQFLFEYFSETQRNKGNFPGRFSGRQFSNSRSEMNVSTLELGDSALYLCASSLDLAGGSYNEQFFGPGTRLTVL.